The clone carrying this T cell receptor (beta chain) was seen a handful of times. What it binds is not known. This specimen belongs to a study of CD8+ T cells in alopecia areata. Looking at the study overall: The drug, tofacitinib, lasted 6 to 18 months, followed by 6 months off drug. Findings and limits, study-wide: Whereas mice showed it more clearly, TCR sharing across patients was murkier, possibly because of HLA.

The CDR3 has 14 amino acids. Germline loops: CDR1 SGHTS, CDR2 YDEGEE. V was pared by 2 bases and J by 8 bases, with 14 bases between. Sequencing relied on a cDNA template that was reverse transcribed from extracted RNA. Here immunoSEQ multiplex PCR was the method, and the copy in TCRdb shows in-frame clones only, minus some. The sample holds roughly 190,000 clones; about three fifths are singletons and the top ten take about 1.3%. The treatment denotes: oral pan-JAK inhibitor, 5-10 mg twice daily. Individuals with alopecia areata gave both lesional scalp punch biopsies and peripheral blood for collection.

This TCR was recovered from a human donor with alopecia areata. The V and J genes are TRBV5-8 and TRBJ2-1; D not certain. The starting material was CD4+ T cells sorted from blood, obtained between weeks 47 and 50, from a patient treated with tofacitinib. CDR3 sequence reads: CASSFVRLLYEQFF. Here the CDR3 DNA reads TGTGCCAGCAGCTTCGTCCGCTTGTTGTATGAGCAGTTCTTC.